These T cell receptor beta chains were read from a single sample in a study of cytomegalovirus exposure and HLA in healthy donors. The method was immunoSEQ multiplex PCR; TCRdb's version includes in-frame clones alone and lacks a portion of them. The sample has 140,000 or so clones; 89% are singletons. Input material: PBMCs. The receptors shown here come from a woman aged 18-35 years in good health and CMV-seropositive. CDR3s leave out the opening cysteine and the closing phenylalanine or tryptophan. The order of the fields is V gene, J gene, CDR3 protein.

V gene: TRBV7-6
J gene: TRBJ2-1
CDR3 protein: ASSYPETSGKRAYNEQF

V gene: TRBV5-1
J gene: TRBJ2-5
CDR3 protein: ASSLATRETQY

V gene: TRBV5-1
J gene: TRBJ2-7
CDR3 protein: ASSSQPSYEQY

V gene: TRBV12-5
J gene: TRBJ1-5
CDR3 protein: ASGLPSVGGGHSNQPQH

V gene: TRBV6-5
J gene: TRBJ1-6
CDR3 protein: ASTPQRGDNSPLH

V gene: TRBV6-5
J gene: TRBJ1-1
CDR3 protein: ASSYYGGGTEAF

V gene: TRBV5-6
J gene: TRBJ2-7
CDR3 protein: ASSWGTGSEQY

V gene: TRBV28
J gene: TRBJ2-1
CDR3 protein: ASTVGGKYNEQF

V gene: TRBV9
J gene: TRBJ2-7
CDR3 protein: ASSVGGAAYEQY

V gene: TRBV13
J gene: TRBJ1-4
CDR3 protein: ASARGSEKLF

V gene: TRBV4-1
J gene: TRBJ2-3
CDR3 protein: ASSPRQYTDTQY

V gene: TRBV13
J gene: TRBJ2-5
CDR3 protein: ASSPRTSGGQETQY

V gene: TRBV28
J gene: TRBJ2-1
CDR3 protein: ASRYSSPYNEQF

V gene: TRBV27
J gene: TRBJ2-5
CDR3 protein: ATHSTQY

V gene: TRBV18
J gene: TRBJ1-1
CDR3 protein: ASSPSTGGNTEAF

V gene: TRBV6-1
J gene: TRBJ1-5
CDR3 protein: ASSDNREPQH

V gene: TRBV5-1
J gene: TRBJ1-1
CDR3 protein: ASSSGHNGGATEAF

V gene: TRBV6-6
J gene: TRBJ2-7
CDR3 protein: ASSVTSGVSYEQY

V gene: TRBV19
J gene: TRBJ1-1
CDR3 protein: ASFGGAEAF

V gene: TRBV19
J gene: TRBJ1-1
CDR3 protein: ASSMVDRGSTEAF

V gene: TRBV28
J gene: TRBJ1-6
CDR3 protein: ASSSPDGGLLPLSPLH

V gene: TRBV2
J gene: TRBJ2-2
CDR3 protein: ASQPQRGPGELF

V gene: TRBV5-4
J gene: TRBJ2-5
CDR3 protein: ASSSQGRETQY

V gene: TRBV6-4
J gene: TRBJ2-1
CDR3 protein: ASSSVAGGINEQF

V gene: TRBV9
J gene: TRBJ2-7
CDR3 protein: ASSVDTGGGSYEQY

V gene: TRBV4-2
J gene: TRBJ2-5
CDR3 protein: ASQGSQETQY

V gene: TRBV5-8
J gene: TRBJ2-7
CDR3 protein: ASSFEASYEQY

V gene: TRBV28
J gene: TRBJ1-3
CDR3 protein: ASSSNTGGTGNTIY

V gene: TRBV11-3
J gene: TRBJ2-2
CDR3 protein: ASSPPSGKNTGELF

V gene: TRBV7-2
J gene: TRBJ2-7
CDR3 protein: ASSLDGGQAPYEQY